This passage covers 27 T cell receptor beta chains from one sample sequenced in a study of neoadjuvant anti-PD-1 for oral cavity cancer (dated by TCRdb to the early 2020s). Receptor libraries were prepared by the immunoSEQ multiplex PCR assay. Entries here come from immuneACCESS through TCRdb and include only in-frame sequences with V and J called. Some clones fail to appear in such tables; in the studies checked, an unresolved V gene covers under half of the shortfall, and the cause of the remainder is unknown. Across this sample there are 7,200 or so clones, with nearly 55% seen only once. Of the sample, roughly 6.5% is held by the ten largest clones. The label giving this sample's time point can be read as: before neoadjuvant nivolumab. Source: tumor tissue, taken before nivolumab (anti-PD-1) treatment. All receptors derive from a person between 40 and 85 years old with oral cavity squamous cell carcinoma.

This clone was picked up a small number of times. This chain joins TRBV19 and TRBJ1-5; TRBD1 is a possible D gene (5 bases). V dropped 8 bases and J dropped 2 bases, with 10 bases sitting between them. The CDR3 runs to 13 residues. Germline loops: CDR1 LNHDA, CDR2 SQIVND (reference sequence). The CDR3 loop reads CASGDGRNQPQHF. CDR3 sequence (DNA): TGTGCCAGTGGGGACGGACGCAATCAGCCCCAGCATTTT.

The CDR3 spells CASSFGPSYGYTF. CDR3 sequence (DNA): TGCGCCAGCAGTTTTGGACCGAGCTATGGCTACACCTTC. The chain employs TRBV10-1 and TRBJ1-2; D gene uncertain. CDR3 length equals 13 residues. Germline-derived CDR1 and CDR2 are WNHNN and SYGVQD (reference sequence). The V gene lost 5 bases and the J gene lost 4 bases, with 11 bases spanning the gap.

The chain has TRBV6-6 and TRBJ2-6; D remains unclear. Germline loops: CDR1 MNHNY, CDR2 SVGAGI (reference sequence). This CDR3 has 14 residues. Trimming took off 2 bases at V and 4 bases at J, with 6 bases between the two ends. Here the CDR3 reads CASSYNTGANVLTF. The CDR3 nucleotides are TGTGCCAGCAGTTACAATACCGGGGCCAACGTCCTGACTTTC.

V and J are TRBV7-6 and TRBJ2-3; no clear D gene. V was clipped by 0 bases and J by 1 base, with 5 bases between them. Looked up from germline, CDR1 is SGHVS and CDR2 is FNYEAQ. There are 14 residues in the CDR3. The DNA for the CDR3 is TGTGCCAGCAGCTTAGCGGTAGGCACAGATACGCAGTATTTT. The encoded protein is CASSLAVGTDTQYF.

V gene TRBV7-2 combines with J gene TRBJ2-2; 9 bases agree with TRBD2. The CDR3 consists of 15 residues. J was trimmed by 6 bases and V by 3 bases; bases with no gene match: 5. Per germline, CDR1 SGHTA and CDR2 FQGNSA. This CDR3 is CASSLRGGKSGELFF. CDR3 coding DNA: TGTGCCAGCAGCTTGCGGGGGGGCAAATCCGGGGAGCTGTTTTTT.

The chain couples TRBV6-4 to TRBJ1-4; D is ambiguous. The CDR3 has 17 residues. The germline gives CDR1 MRHNA, CDR2 SNTAGT. The ends were cut back, 4 bases at V and 3 bases at J, with 18 bases in the middle. CDR3 region: CASSVSRTGPPNEKLFF. CDR3 nucleotides: TGTGCCAGCAGTGTCAGCCGGACCGGTCCGCCTAATGAAAAACTGTTTTTT.

V gene TRBV18 combines with J gene TRBJ1-5; D ambiguous. The length of the CDR3 is 13 residues. CDR1 is KGHSH and CDR2 is LQKENI in the germline V gene. V was clipped by 5 bases and J by 7 bases, with 12 bases between them. The DNA for the CDR3 is TGTGCCAGCTCAGAAGGGTGGCAACAGCCCCAGCATTTT. This encodes CASSEGWQQPQHF.

The V call is TRBV7-9, the J call TRBJ1-5; 7 positions agree with TRBD1. After removal of 5 bases from V and 4 bases from J, the junction contained 11 bases not matched to a gene. The CDR3 has 16 residues. CDR1 and CDR2 (germline): SEHNR, FQNEAQ (reference sequence). This chain's CDR3 is CASSDIRQGSNQPQHF. The DNA for the CDR3 is TGTGCCAGCAGCGATATTCGACAGGGCTCTAATCAGCCCCAGCATTTT.

This sequence joins TRBV28 and TRBJ1-1; D is possibly TRBD1 (5 bases). V gave up 4 bases and J gave up 1 base, with 22 bases separating them. The CDR3 has 18 residues. Germline loops: CDR1 MDHEN, CDR2 SYDVKM. The chain's CDR3 is CASSSGVQPGRKNTEAFF. The DNA for the CDR3 is TGTGCCAGCAGTTCGGGTGTTCAACCGGGACGGAAGAACACTGAAGCTTTCTTT.

The chain links TRBV7-8 to TRBJ2-1, with 7 bases fitting TRBD1. Germline values: CDR1 SGHVS, CDR2 FQNEAQ. The CDR3 loop spans 14 amino acids. The V and J ends lost 5 bases and 4 bases, in that order; junction bases with no gene match: 5. The DNA for the CDR3 is TGTGCCAGCAGCCCACAGGGGAAGTACAATGAGCAGTTCTTC. Its protein is CASSPQGKYNEQFF.

V and J are TRBV5-1 and TRBJ1-1, with TRBD1 as a possible D gene (6 bases). This CDR3 spans 14 amino acids. Trimming removed 6 bases from V and 4 bases from J, with 16 bases in between. CDR1 and CDR2 from the germline V gene are SGHRS and YFSETQ. As DNA, the CDR3 is TGCGCCAGCACCAAAGGGGGTTACGGCACTGAAGCTTTCTTT. Residues: CASTKGGYGTEAFF. Variable domain in full (rest from reference TRBV5-1 and TRBJ1-1): KAGVTQTPRYLIKTRGQQVTLSCSPISGHRSVSWYQQTPGQGLQFLFEYFSETQRNKGNFPGRFSGRQFSNSRSEMNVSTLELGDSALYLCASTKGGYGTEAFFGQGTRLTVV.

The rearrangement links TRBV27 to TRBJ1-6; no clear D gene. Trimming removed 5 bases at V and 9 bases at J, with 14 bases between. This CDR3 is built from 14 residues. Germline values: CDR1 MNHEY, CDR2 SMNVEV (reference sequence). The CDR3 DNA follows: TGTGCCAGCAGTCCGAGGCGGAGAGGTTCACCCCTCCACTTT. Encoded protein: CASSPRRRGSPLHF.

This clone appeared a few times. CDR3 DNA sequence: TGTGCCAGCAGTAGAGGACCCTTGGATCCCACCTTC. Encoded protein: CASSRGPLDPTF. The V and J genes are TRBV2 and TRBJ1-2, with D unresolved. The V end was cut by 5 bases, the J end by 13 bases, with 17 bases between. CDR1 and CDR2 (germline): SNHLY, FYNNEI. This CDR3 comprises 12 residues.

V gene TRBV29-1 combines with J gene TRBJ1-1, with 8 bases that match TRBD1. V shed 4 bases, J shed 4 bases, and the junction held 8 bases outside the gene matches. The length of the CDR3 is 14 residues. CDR1 is SQVTM and CDR2 is ANQGSEA in the germline V gene. CDR3 DNA sequence: TGCAGCGTTGCCTTGGGACAGGAGGCCACTGAAGCTTTCTTT. Its translation is CSVALGQEATEAFF.

The rearrangement joins TRBV27 to TRBJ2-3; no clear D gene. The germline V gene encodes CDR1 MNHEY and CDR2 SMNVEV (reference sequence). There are 12 residues in the CDR3. Trimming took 3 bases from V and 10 from J, leaving 11 bases between them. The CDR3 region has the DNA TGTGCCAGCAGTTTTAAGTCCTCAGCGCAGTATTTT. This encodes CASSFKSSAQYF.

The chain links TRBV19 to TRBJ2-3; tentative D call: TRBD1 (6 bases). V was clipped by 3 bases and J by 6 bases, with 7 bases between them. The CDR3 has 12 amino acids. Germline-derived CDR1 and CDR2 are LNHDA and SQIVND (reference sequence). This CDR3 is CASSMRGDTQYF. For the CDR3, the DNA is TGTGCCAGTAGTATGAGGGGGGATACGCAGTATTTT.

The genes are TRBV6-5 and TRBJ1-2; D remains ambiguous. Germline V lookup: CDR1 MNHEY, CDR2 SVGAGI. With 0 bases removed from V and 5 bases from J, the gap between germline ends came to 13 bases. The CDR3 sequence is 15 residues long. The CDR3 DNA follows: TGTGCCAGCAGTTACTCGAAGGGCAGACAATATGGCTACACCTTC. Its translation is CASSYSKGRQYGYTF.

The CDR3 coding sequence is TGTGCCAGCTCATCATTACCTTTTGGACAGGGGGGGAGTTTGCCTGAAGCTTTCTTT. Translating it yields CASSSLPFGQGGSLPEAFF. The chain links TRBV18 to TRBJ1-1; 10 bases fit TRBD1. The germline V gene encodes CDR1 KGHSH and CDR2 LQKENI. The J segment lost 6 bases and the V segment lost 5 bases, leaving 21 bases of the junction unmatched. This CDR3 has 19 amino acids.

This chain links TRBV12-5 with TRBJ2-5; 15 bases are shared with TRBD2. The CDR3 is 17 amino acids. CDR1 and CDR2 from the germline V gene are LGHNT and FRNRAP. With 1 base clipped from V and 6 bases from J, the junction kept 6 bases outside the gene matches. The CDR3 sequence: CASGLGPGLAGGKTQYF. The CDR3 DNA follows: TGTGCTAGTGGTTTGGGACCCGGACTAGCGGGGGGGAAGACCCAGTACTTC.

The count of this clone is one. V gene TRBV19 combines with J gene TRBJ2-3; maybe TRBD1 (6 bases). The CDR3 sequence is 15 residues long. CDR1 is LNHDA and CDR2 is SQIVND in the germline V gene (reference sequence). Trimming cost V 3 bases and J 2 bases, with 12 bases left between them. Written as DNA, the CDR3 is TGTGCCAGTAGTATGTCACAGGGAAACACAGATACGCAGTATTTT. Protein sequence: CASSMSQGNTDTQYF.

V usage is TRBV15 and J usage is TRBJ2-4; D is tentatively TRBD1 or TRBD2 (5 bases each). Trimming took 0 bases from V and 6 from J, leaving 18 bases between them. This CDR3 has 17 residues. CDR1 is LNHNV and CDR2 is YYDKDF in the germline V gene (reference sequence). CDR3 amino acids: CATSRDPRGRSRNIQYF. The DNA of the CDR3 is TGTGCCACCAGCAGAGACCCTCGGGGCCGGTCCCGAAACATTCAGTACTTC.

This clone has only a few counts. This chain links TRBV6-1 with TRBJ1-2; tentative D call: TRBD1 (5 bases). The CDR3 covers 17 residues. V dropped 2 bases and J dropped 6 bases, with 22 bases sitting between them. Germline-derived CDR1 and CDR2 are MNHNS and SASEGT. The CDR3 coding sequence is TGTGCCAGCAGTGAAAATCCGTGGAAAGACAGTTGGGATGGCTACACCTTC. It is translated as CASSENPWKDSWDGYTF.

The table lists this clone with a few counts. The chain joins TRBV5-4 to TRBJ1-5, with 9 bases lining up with TRBD1. CDR1 and CDR2 from the germline V gene are SGHNT and YYREEE (reference sequence). The CDR3 sequence is 16 residues long. V shed 2 bases and J 3 bases; nucleotides not matched to a gene: 6. CDR3 protein: CASSFSGTGPNQPQHF. CDR3 nucleotide sequence: TGTGCCAGCAGCTTTTCAGGGACAGGGCCCAATCAGCCCCAGCATTTT.

This clone has just a few counts. The chain links TRBV5-1 to TRBJ2-1; the match to TRBD2 covers 11 bases. CDR1 and CDR2 (germline): SGHRS, YFSETQ. This CDR3 contains 16 residues. J lost 4 bases, V lost 0 bases, and 3 bases had no gene match. CDR3 DNA sequence: TGCGCCAGCAGCTTGGAACTAGCGGGGGCATACAATGAGCAGTTCTTC. Amino acid sequence: CASSLELAGAYNEQFF. Full variable domain (outside the CDR3, taken from reference TRBV5-1 and TRBJ2-1): KAGVTQTPRYLIKTRGQQVTLSCSPISGHRSVSWYQQTPGQGLQFLFEYFSETQRNKGNFPGRFSGRQFSNSRSEMNVSTLELGDSALYLCASSLELAGAYNEQFFGPGTRLTVL.

This clone was observed a few times. The CDR3 nucleotides read TGCGCCAGCAGCTCAGGGGGCGCCTACAATGAGCAGTTCTTC. It specifies CASSSGGAYNEQFF. The chain uses TRBV5-1 and TRBJ2-1; 8 nucleotides match TRBD1. V shed 3 bases and J 2 bases; nucleotides not matched to a gene: 1. CDR3 length equals 14 residues. Germline lookup yields CDR1 SGHRS and CDR2 YFSETQ.

The gene calls are TRBV19 and TRBJ2-3, with TRBD2 matching over 7 bases. The V segment lost 5 bases and the J segment 1 base; nucleotides outside the gene matches: 6. Germline V gene sequence: CDR1 LNHDA, CDR2 SQIVND (reference sequence). The CDR3 has 15 amino acids. The CDR3 DNA reads as TGTGCCAGTAGTTTGTTAAGCGGGGGCACAGATACGCAGTATTTT. Translation gives CASSLLSGGTDTQYF.

The gene calls are TRBV5-1 and TRBJ1-6, with D tentatively TRBD1 (5 bases). V was cut by 0 bases and J by 7 bases, with 8 bases left in between. This CDR3 spans 14 amino acids. Germline V gene lookup returns CDR1 SGHRS and CDR2 YFSETQ. The DNA for the CDR3 is TGCGCCAGCAGCTTGGATGCAGGGAATTCACCCCTCCACTTT. It translates to CASSLDAGNSPLHF.